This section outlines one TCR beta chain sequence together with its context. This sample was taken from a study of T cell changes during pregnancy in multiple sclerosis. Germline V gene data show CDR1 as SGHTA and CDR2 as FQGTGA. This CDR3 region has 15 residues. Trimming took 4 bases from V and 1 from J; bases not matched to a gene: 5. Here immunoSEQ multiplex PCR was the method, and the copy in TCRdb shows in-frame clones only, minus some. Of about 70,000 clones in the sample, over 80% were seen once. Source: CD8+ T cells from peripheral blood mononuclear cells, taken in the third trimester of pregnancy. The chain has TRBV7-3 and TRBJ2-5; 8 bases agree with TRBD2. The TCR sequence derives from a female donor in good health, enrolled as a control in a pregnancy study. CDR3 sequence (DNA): TGTGCCAGCAGCTCCGGGGGGGGGTTCCAAGAGACCCAGTACTTC. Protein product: CASSSGGGFQETQYF.